Each of the 20 T cell receptor beta chains below was sequenced from the same sample in a study of cytomegalovirus exposure and HLA in healthy donors. Vbeta (60) and Jbeta (13) primers were used in the PCR. Clones were read by immunoSEQ multiplex PCR, and TCRdb kept only the in-frame ones, dropping some. The sample table sets out more than 30,000 clones. Sample: PBMCs. Every receptor here comes from a middle-aged man in good health and CMV-seropositive.

The chain couples TRBV10-3 to TRBJ2-3; the match to TRBD1 covers 9 bases. From germline, CDR1 is ENHRY and CDR2 SYGVKD. The CDR3 extends over 14 amino acids. The junction had 2 bases not matched to a gene; V was cut back by 6 bases and J by 1 base. The CDR3 region is CAIRRTGGTDTQYF. Written as DNA, the CDR3 is TGTGCCATCAGACGGACAGGGGGCACAGATACGCAGTATTTT.

The V and J genes are TRBV28 and TRBJ2-3, with D tentatively TRBD1 (5 bases). The CDR3 has 16 residues. Germline V gene lookup returns CDR1 MDHEN and CDR2 SYDVKM. V was cut by 2 bases and J by 1 base, with 13 bases left in between. Written as DNA, the CDR3 is TGTGCCAGCAGTTTAAATCAGGGTACGGGCACAGATACGCAGTATTTT. Translated, it gives CASSLNQGTGTDTQYF.

This rearrangement joins TRBV7-9 to TRBJ1-1; tentative D call: TRBD1 (6 bases). This CDR3 has 14 residues. The germline gives CDR1 SEHNR, CDR2 FQNEAQ (reference sequence). V lost 5 bases to trimming and J lost 4 bases, with 14 bases between them. This CDR3 is CASSPRGGGTEAFF. The CDR3 DNA follows: TGTGCCAGCAGCCCCCGGGGAGGGGGCACTGAAGCTTTCTTT.

This chain links TRBV9 with TRBJ2-3; TRBD2 is a possible D gene (6 bases). Trimming removed 4 bases from V and 6 bases from J, with 15 bases in between. The CDR3 contains 14 residues. Germline assignment: CDR1 SGDLS and CDR2 YYNGEE. The CDR3: CASSRLGSGDTQYF. CDR3 DNA sequence: TGTGCCAGCAGCCGCCTGGGGAGCGGGGATACGCAGTATTTT.

The V gene is TRBV27, the J gene TRBJ2-2; 11 nucleotides agree with TRBD1. This CDR3 contains 15 residues. Losses at the gene ends were 6 bases for V and 3 bases for J; bases not matched to a gene: 3. Germline V CDR1 and CDR2: MNHEY, SMNVEV (reference sequence). CDR3 loop: CASRDRGRDTGELFF. In DNA, the CDR3 is TGTGCCAGCAGGGACAGGGGGCGCGACACCGGGGAGCTGTTTTTT.

This sequence joins TRBV30 and TRBJ1-2; no reliable D call. CDR3 length equals 11 residues. V was pared by 3 bases and J by 10 bases, with 12 bases between. Germline V gives CDR1 GTSNPN, CDR2 SVGIG (reference sequence). CDR3 nucleotides: TGTGCCTGGAGACCTACACAGCTCTACACCTTC. Protein: CAWRPTQLYTF. Full variable domain (outside the CDR3, taken from reference TRBV30 and TRBJ1-2): SQTIHQWPATLVQPVGSPLSLECTVEGTSNPNLYWYRQAAGRGLQLLFYSVGIGQISSEVPQNLSASRPQDRQFILSSKKLLLSDSGFYLCAWRPTQLYTFGSGTRLTVV.

The chain employs TRBV5-1 and TRBJ2-4, with D unclear. The CDR3 has 14 residues. With 1 base removed from V and 8 bases from J, the gap between germline ends came to 13 bases. The germline gives CDR1 SGHRS, CDR2 YFSETQ. The CDR3 DNA reads as TGCGCCAGCAGCTTGAGAGGCAAGTGGGACATTCAGTACTTC. Protein: CASSLRGKWDIQYF.

V and J are TRBV30 and TRBJ2-1; D is possibly TRBD2 (6 bases). The CDR3 sequence is 15 residues long. The germline gives CDR1 GTSNPN, CDR2 SVGIG (reference sequence). The germline V and J ends were trimmed by 7 bases and 3 bases, with 19 bases remaining between them. CDR3 sequence reads: CASPRASALYNEQFF. The CDR3, as DNA: TGTGCCTCACCCCGGGCTAGCGCCCTCTACAATGAGCAGTTCTTC. Looking up the rest from reference TRBV30 and TRBJ2-1 gives the full variable domain: SQTIHQWPATLVQPVGSPLSLECTVEGTSNPNLYWYRQAAGRGLQLLFYSVGIGQISSEVPQNLSASRPQDRQFILSSKKLLLSDSGFYLCASPRASALYNEQFFGPGTRLTVL.

This chain links TRBV19 with TRBJ2-3; 8 nucleotides agree with TRBD2. Trimming at V came to 6 bases and at J to 2 bases, leaving 4 bases not matched to a gene. This CDR3 is 14 amino acids long. From germline, CDR1 is LNHDA and CDR2 SQIVND (reference sequence). CDR3 region: CASRDSGTTDTQYF. In DNA, the CDR3 is TGTGCCAGTAGGGATAGCGGGACCACAGATACGCAGTATTTT.

The V gene is TRBV7-2, the J gene TRBJ2-5; TRBD1 agrees at 7 bases. The CDR3 extends over 15 amino acids. Germline V CDR1 and CDR2: SGHTA, FQGNSA. The trim removed 3 bases at V and 3 bases at J, leaving 7 bases unmatched. The CDR3 is CASSLWDRKEETQYF. CDR3 nucleotide sequence: TGTGCCAGCAGCTTGTGGGACAGAAAAGAAGAGACCCAGTACTTC.

The chain has TRBV5-4 and TRBJ1-5; no clear D gene. The CDR3 covers 15 residues. Germline-derived CDR1 and CDR2 are SGHNT and YYREEE (reference sequence). The ends were cut back, 2 bases at V and 6 bases at J, with 15 bases in the middle. The CDR3 loop is CASSFGGREGQPQHF. The DNA for the CDR3 is TGTGCCAGCAGCTTCGGAGGAAGGGAGGGTCAGCCCCAGCATTTT.

V and J are TRBV27 and TRBJ2-7; 7 positions match TRBD2. Trimming at V came to 5 bases and at J to 7 bases, leaving 5 bases not matched to a gene. Germline values: CDR1 MNHEY, CDR2 SMNVEV (reference sequence). This CDR3 comprises 12 residues. DNA of the CDR3: TGTGCCAGCAGTCACACGGGGGGAGAGCAGTACTTC. It codes for CASSHTGGEQYF.

The chain has TRBV6-1 and TRBJ1-5; 7 nucleotides align to TRBD1. The ends lost 8 bases at V and 3 bases at J; junction bases unmatched: 10. The CDR3 is 15 amino acids. Germline V gives CDR1 MNHNS, CDR2 SASEGT. Here the CDR3 reads CASVRVGTVNQPQHF. Written as DNA, the CDR3 is TGTGCCAGCGTAAGAGTCGGGACAGTCAATCAGCCCCAGCATTTT.

This sequence joins TRBV9 and TRBJ2-7; 8 positions match TRBD1. The CDR3 sequence is 16 residues long. The ends lost 4 bases at V and 1 base at J; junction bases unmatched: 10. The germline V gene has CDR1 SGDLS and CDR2 YYNGEE. CDR3 region: CASSSRRTGKSYEQYF. The DNA of the CDR3 is TGTGCCAGCAGCTCGAGACGGACAGGGAAATCCTACGAGCAGTACTTC.

This chain uses TRBV4-1 with TRBJ2-7; D not resolved. The CDR3 runs to 14 residues. The V and J ends lost 5 bases and 3 bases respectively, with 14 bases between them. CDR1 MGHRA and CDR2 YSYEKL come from the germline V gene. The CDR3 region has the DNA TGCGCCAGCAGCTCCTTCGAGGAAAACTACGAGCAGTACTTC. Its protein is CASSSFEENYEQYF.

The genes are TRBV7-9 and TRBJ2-7, with TRBD1 matching over 12 bases. Per germline, CDR1 SEHNR and CDR2 FQNEAQ (reference sequence). The CDR3 has 15 amino acids. V dropped 5 bases and J dropped 12; count of bases not matched to a gene: 14. This CDR3 reads CASSRNDPGQGAVYF. The CDR3 region has the DNA TGTGCCAGCAGCCGAAACGATCCGGGACAGGGGGCGGTGTACTTC.

The genes are TRBV21-1 and TRBJ1-5; the DNA was not used to check the table's D call, TRBD1. TRBV21-1 is given as a pseudogene. The CDR3 extends over 14 amino acids. CDR3 residues: CASSPRQGGQPQHF. The CDR3, as DNA: TGTGCCAGCAGCCCCCGGCAGGGGGGACAGCCCCAGCATTTT.

CDR3 nucleotides: TGTGCCAGTAGTGCTCCAAGACCGGGGGAGCAGTACTTC. This encodes CASSAPRPGEQYF. The chain employs TRBV19 and TRBJ2-7; TRBD2 might be the D (5 bases). Per the germline V gene, CDR1 is LNHDA and CDR2 is SQIVND (reference sequence). Trimming shortened V by 5 bases and J by 7 bases, and 15 bases separated the two germline ends. CDR3 size: 13 residues.

In regard to this clone: At one end, the junction sequence differs from germline, possibly due to a read error. The rearrangement links TRBV5-1 to TRBJ1-1, with 8 bases lining up with TRBD1. The CDR3 is 14 amino acids. The V gene's germline CDR1 is SGHRS and CDR2 YFSETQ. CDR3 protein: CASSSEVGQGETFF. The CDR3 coding sequence is TGCGCCAGCAGCTCCGAGGTCGGACAGGGTGAAACTTTCTTT.

This rearrangement joins TRBV18 to TRBJ1-3; no clear D. Trimming shortened V by 3 bases and J by 4 bases, and 10 bases separated the two germline ends. This CDR3 is 14 amino acids long. CDR1 is KGHSH and CDR2 is LQKENI in the germline V gene. In nucleotides, the CDR3 is TGTGCCAGCTCACCTTACGCTAAGGGAAACACCATATATTTT. Protein: CASSPYAKGNTIYF.